These 16 T cell receptor beta chains came from one sample sequenced in a study of cytomegalovirus exposure and HLA in healthy donors (dated by TCRdb to about 2017). The protocol used for the library was the immunoSEQ multiplex PCR assay. A mixture of 60 forward primers for TCR Vbeta segments and 13 reverse primers for TCR Jbeta segments was used in the multiplex PCR. TCRdb took over this immuneACCESS table, retaining in-frame rearrangements with V and J assigned. Such tables are incomplete; in checked studies, under half of the missing clones stem from an unresolved V gene, and the remainder is unexplained. Within this sample are tens of thousands of clones, with about nine tenths of them counted one time only. Together, the top ten hold roughly 8% of the sample. The sequenced sample consisted of PBMCs. These receptors all come from a woman in her forties in good health and CMV-seropositive.

The gene calls are TRBV5-1 and TRBJ2-7; 7 positions match TRBD1. V trimming: 4 bases; J trimming: 4 bases; junction bases outside the gene matches: 14. The germline CDR1 and CDR2 sequences are SGHRS and YFSETQ. This CDR3 comprises 16 residues. The CDR3 sequence is CASSPSPDRRLYEQYF. CDR3 nucleotides: TGCGCCAGCAGCCCAAGCCCGGACAGGAGACTATACGAGCAGTACTTC.

A remark on this clone: Other DNA sequences in this sample translate to the same CDR3. The rearrangement uses TRBV6-5 and TRBJ1-1; 7 bases are a match to TRBD1. CDR1 and CDR2 (germline): MNHEY, SVGAGI. This CDR3 is built from 14 residues. V lost 6 bases to trimming and J lost 1 base; unmatched junction nucleotides: 5. DNA for the CDR3: TGTGCCAGCAGCTCTGGGACAGCGAACACTGAAGCTTTCTTT. Its protein product is CASSSGTANTEAFF.

The rearrangement joins TRBV11-2 to TRBJ1-6, with D uncertain. Germline V gives CDR1 SGHAT, CDR2 FQNNGV. Trimming cost V 0 bases and J 7 bases, with 13 bases left between them. This CDR3 has 16 residues. CDR3 bases: TGTGCCAGCAGCTTAGATTTCGGTATCGGGAATTCACCCCTCCACTTT. It translates to CASSLDFGIGNSPLHF.

The chain joins TRBV6-1 to TRBJ2-1; tentatively, D is TRBD1 (5 bases). Germline CDR1 reads MNHNS; CDR2 reads SASEGT. V was clipped by 2 bases and J by 9 bases, with 17 bases between them. This CDR3 is built from 15 residues. The CDR3 reads CASSELRARSGEQFF. The CDR3 nucleotides are TGTGCCAGCAGTGAACTCAGGGCGCGGTCGGGTGAGCAGTTCTTC.

This clone appeared a single time. The J gene is TRBJ2-1, the V gene TRBV7-9; 10 nucleotides agree with TRBD2. The CDR3 is made up of 16 amino acids. J lost 11 bases, V lost 0 bases, and 10 bases had no gene match. CDR1 is SEHNR and CDR2 is FQNEAQ in the germline V gene (reference sequence). CDR3 sequence (DNA): TGTGCCAGCAGCTTAGCAGCGGGAGGGACTACAATGAAGCAGTTCTTC. Translation gives CASSLAAGGTTMKQFF.

V is TRBV29-1 and J is TRBJ1-2; 9 bases match TRBD1. Germline V gives CDR1 SQVTM, CDR2 ANQGSEA. The CDR3 spans 13 residues. Unmatched junction bases numbered 6, after V lost 4 bases and J lost 6 bases. CDR3 amino acids: CSVGQQGANGYTF. CDR3 in DNA: TGCAGCGTTGGGCAACAGGGGGCGAATGGCTACACCTTC.

This chain uses TRBV5-1 with TRBJ1-4; TRBD1 matches at 7 bases. V dropped 4 bases and J dropped 2; count of bases not matched to a gene: 5. Germline CDR1 is SGHRS and CDR2 is YFSETQ. This CDR3 region has 15 residues. CDR3 in DNA: TGCGCCAGCAGCCCTACGGGACAGACTAATGAAAAACTGTTTTTT. Encoded protein: CASSPTGQTNEKLFF.

This rearrangement joins TRBV6-1 to TRBJ1-1, with 7 bases aligning to TRBD1. Germline CDR1 and CDR2: MNHNS and SASEGT. V lost 9 bases to trimming and J lost 7 bases; unmatched junction nucleotides: 8. The CDR3 sequence is 12 residues long. The CDR3 loop is CASVRGQREAFF. The CDR3 bases are TGTGCCAGTGTAAGGGGGCAGCGTGAAGCTTTCTTT.

The rearrangement links TRBV19 to TRBJ2-1; TRBD1 is a possible D gene (5 bases). The germline V gene has CDR1 LNHDA and CDR2 SQIVND (reference sequence). Between the trimmed V and J ends, which lost 4 bases and 7 bases, there was a span of 5 bases. CDR3 size: 11 residues. In DNA, the CDR3 is TGTGCCAGTAGTAAGGGGAATGAGCAGTTCTTC. Protein product: CASSKGNEQFF.

V gene TRBV10-2 combines with J gene TRBJ2-1, with 10 bases aligning to TRBD2. Trimming removed 9 bases from V and 4 bases from J; junction bases left unmatched: 0. The CDR3 contains 12 residues. Germline values: CDR1 WSHSY, CDR2 SAAADI. The CDR3, as DNA: TGCGCCAGTAGCGGGGGGTACAATGAGCAGTTCTTC. Amino acids: CASSGGYNEQFF.

The chain is built from TRBV11-2 and TRBJ2-1; 9 nucleotides agree with TRBD1. There are 15 residues in the CDR3. The germline gives CDR1 SGHAT, CDR2 FQNNGV. Trimming cost V 1 base and J 5 bases; bases outside gene matches: 3. CDR3 in DNA: TGTGCCAGCAGCTTAGCGGGGACAGGGAACAATGAGCAGTTCTTC. It is translated as CASSLAGTGNNEQFF.

This clone was seen only once. This rearrangement joins TRBV11-2 to TRBJ2-3; 10 bases fit TRBD2. CDR3 size: 17 residues. Trimming took 0 bases from V and 2 from J; bases not matched to a gene: 5. Germline CDR1 and CDR2: SGHAT and FQNNGV. CDR3 in amino acids: CASSLELAGAFTDTQYF. The CDR3 region has the DNA TGTGCCAGCAGCTTAGAGCTAGCGGGGGCTTTCACAGATACGCAGTATTTT.

V is TRBV12-5 and J is TRBJ2-7, with 10 positions matching TRBD1. The V segment lost 4 bases and the J segment 4 bases; nucleotides outside the gene matches: 10. Germline loops: CDR1 LGHNT, CDR2 FRNRAP. This CDR3 has 16 amino acids. CDR3 DNA: TGTGCTAGTGGTTCCTACCGGGACAGGGGTCTATACGAGCAGTACTTC. Translating gives CASGSYRDRGLYEQYF.

This clone was detected a few times. The chain employs TRBV7-9 and TRBJ1-3; tentatively, D is TRBD1 (5 bases). Trimming removed 5 bases from V and 11 bases from J, with 16 bases in between. The CDR3 has 13 residues. Germline CDR1 is SEHNR and CDR2 is FQNEAQ (reference sequence). CDR3 loop: CASSASSTGSIYF. CDR3 in DNA: TGTGCCAGCAGCGCAAGCTCCACAGGCTCCATATATTTT.

To note about this clone: One junction end disagrees with the germline gene, perhaps due to a read error. The rearrangement uses TRBV19 and TRBJ1-1; D possibly corresponds to TRBD1 (6 bases). This CDR3 is built from 15 residues. Germline lookup yields CDR1 LNHDA and CDR2 SQIVND (reference sequence). Here the CDR3 reads CASSARFQGRSETFF. CDR3 bases: TGTGCCAGTAGTGCCCGATTTCAGGGGAGATCTGAAACTTTCTTT.

V usage is TRBV5-1 and J usage is TRBJ2-2; possible D gene TRBD2, 5 bases. CDR1 and CDR2 (germline): SGHRS, YFSETQ. Trimming took off 6 bases at V and 7 bases at J, with 19 bases between the two ends. The CDR3 is 15 amino acids. The CDR3: CASTGFSGAGGELFF. For the CDR3, the DNA is TGCGCCAGCACCGGCTTTTCAGGTGCGGGCGGGGAGCTGTTTTTT.